Presented here are 8 T cell receptor beta chains from one specimen sequenced in a study of blood T cell repertoires in COVID-19. TCRdb's table, derived via immunoSEQ multiplex PCR, lists solely in-frame clones and lacks some. Among more than 100,000 clones, approximately 85% were seen once, and the ten largest hold roughly 10%. Sequenced: peripheral blood. The receptors were sampled from a man older than 75 with acute or convalescent COVID-19.

The chain has TRBV18 and TRBJ1-6; 10 bases are a match to TRBD1. The CDR3 contains 13 residues. Trimming removed 4 bases from V and 9 bases from J; junction bases left unmatched: 0. Germline V lookup: CDR1 KGHSH, CDR2 LQKENI. CDR3 DNA: TGTGCCAGCTCACGGGACAGGGGTTCACCCCTCCACTTT. The encoded protein is CASSRDRGSPLHF.

This chain links TRBV6-5 with TRBJ1-5; no definite D call. Germline V lookup: CDR1 MNHEY, CDR2 SVGAGI. There are 15 residues in the CDR3. V lost 5 bases and J 0 bases, leaving 11 bases between the germline ends. The CDR3 coding sequence is TGTGCCAGCAGTACCACCCAGGTTAGCAATCAGCCCCAGCATTTT. Protein: CASSTTQVSNQPQHF.

As concerns this clone: The sample holds other DNA sequences that translate to the same CDR3. The genes are TRBV19 and TRBJ2-1, with 7 bases fitting TRBD2. CDR1 is LNHDA, CDR2 SQIVND, per germline (reference sequence). After removal of 3 bases from V and 0 bases from J, the junction contained 2 bases not matched to a gene. The CDR3 is made up of 15 amino acids. The CDR3 is CASSIGGGSYNEQFF. CDR3 nucleotides: TGTGCCAGTAGTATTGGCGGGGGCTCCTACAATGAGCAGTTCTTC.

CDR3 bases: TGTGCCAGCAGGAGGACTAGTTCTACAGATACGCAGTATTTT. Translation: CASRRTSSTDTQYF. V usage is TRBV6-4 and J usage is TRBJ2-3; 7 nucleotides match TRBD2. V lost 6 bases and J lost 3; bases outside the gene matches: 6. The V gene's germline CDR1 is MRHNA and CDR2 SNTAGT. The CDR3 extends over 14 amino acids.

The chain couples TRBV7-3 to TRBJ2-1, with 10 bases that match TRBD2. Germline CDR1 SGHTA, CDR2 FQGTGA. V gave up 5 bases and J gave up 8 bases; unmatched junction bases: 9. The length of the CDR3 is 15 residues. The CDR3 is CASSLLLAGEDEQFF. The CDR3 nucleotides read TGTGCCAGCAGCCTGCTTCTAGCGGGAGAGGATGAGCAGTTCTTC.

The chain combines TRBV19 with TRBJ2-7, with D maybe TRBD1 (7 bases). Trimming took 5 bases from V and 4 from J, leaving 15 bases between them. The CDR3 consists of 14 residues. The germline V gene has CDR1 LNHDA and CDR2 SQIVND (reference sequence). CDR3 amino acids: CASSQGGESYEQYF. The CDR3 DNA reads as TGTGCCAGTAGTCAGGGGGGCGAGTCTTACGAGCAGTACTTC. Complete variable domain (other parts from reference TRBV19 and TRBJ2-7): DGGITQSPKYLFRKEGQNVTLSCEQNLNHDAMYWYRQDPGQGLRLIYYSQIVNDFQKGDIAEGYSVSREKKESFPLTVTSAQKNPTAFYLCASSQGGESYEQYFGPGTRLTVT.

The chain is built from TRBV18 and TRBJ2-7; D not certain. The CDR3 runs to 14 residues. Germline loops: CDR1 KGHSH, CDR2 LQKENI. The V end lost 6 bases, the J end lost 6 bases, and 18 bases lay between the germline ends. The CDR3 DNA reads TGTGCCAGCTCCCACAGCCGTGCACTGGGCGAGCAGTACTTC. Its protein is CASSHSRALGEQYF.

This chain links TRBV7-2 with TRBJ2-3, with D hard to call. V lost 2 bases, J lost 4 bases, and 13 bases lay in between. CDR1 and CDR2 (germline): SGHTA, FQGNSA. The CDR3 totals 15 residues. The CDR3 sequence: CASSLTIPAADTQYF. The CDR3 DNA reads TGTGCCAGCAGCTTAACCATCCCCGCAGCAGATACGCAGTATTTT. The variable domain in full, completed from reference TRBV7-2 and TRBJ2-3, reads GAGVSQSPSNKVTEKGKDVELRCDPISGHTALYWYRQSLGQGLEFLIYFQGNSAPDKSGLPSDRFSAERTGGSVSTLTIQRTQQEDSAVYLCASSLTIPAADTQYFGPGTRLTVL.